This TCR beta chain is drawn from a study of T cell repertoires in cytomegalovirus infection. Turning to the study itself: Matching HLA type, along with CMV infection, was indicated by public TCR beta signatures. General study results and limits: HLA-C-restricted CMV clonotypes gave the most frequent clonotype in two of eight donors.

TCRdb passed the reads through MiXCR, listing each CDR3 protein once. The sample includes around 450,000 distinct CDR3 sequences, roughly 30% of them seen just once. About this clonotype itself: What it recognizes is unknown.

Germline V CDR1 and CDR2: SGHVS, FQNEAQ. Trimming took 5 bases from V and 8 from J, leaving 15 bases between them. This CDR3 is 13 amino acids long. J is TRBJ1-2 and V is TRBV7-8; D unclear. The sample was PBMCs. This clonotype originated in a human donor in good health (CMV status not recorded). Some clones in this sample may be carry-over from other donors' samples. CDR3 nucleotides: TGTGCCAGCAGCCCTGATGTGGTCTCCGGCTACACCTTC. Its translation: CASSPDVVSGYTF.